This T cell receptor (beta chain) was recorded in a study of blood T cells in healthy people across ages. The second PCR ran 7 to 11 cycles with a sample-barcoded 5' primer and J-beta primers. TCRdb reprocessed the 5' RACE reads with MiXCR, giving one entry per CDR3 protein. In the table there are about 1 million distinct CDR3 sequences, 25% of which are singletons. Approximately 10 milliliters was the volume of peripheral blood drawn from each donor. General observations from the study: Unsorted PBMCs blocked a conclusive comparison of naive and antigen-experienced cells.

Between the trimmed V and J ends, which lost 6 bases and 1 base, there was a span of 18 bases. There are 15 residues in the CDR3. Looked up from germline, CDR1 is DFQATT and CDR2 is SNEGSKA (reference sequence). Points on this clonotype: Antigen specificity is unknown.

These data were also filed under a second study, of T cells of mothers and their children. That work contributes: Using approximately 1.6 ug per 15 ul, all extracted RNA underwent cDNA synthesis. A slight, non-significant increase in overlap was found for related mother-child pairs relative to unrelated pairs.

The V and J genes are TRBV20-1 and TRBJ2-5, with D hard to call. The sample consisted of blood. This TCR was sampled from a girl under 10 years old in good health. The CDR3 spells CSAQMWSTGQETQYF. DNA for the CDR3: TGCAGTGCCCAGATGTGGTCAACCGGCCAAGAGACCCAGTACTTC.